This TCR beta chain was obtained from a study of technical replicates of blood from a few donors. Germline V gene sequence: CDR1 SGHRS, CDR2 YFSETQ. This CDR3 comprises 15 residues. The ends were cut back, 4 bases at V and 2 bases at J, with 12 bases in the middle. Data came from immunoSEQ multiplex PCR; TCRdb stores just in-frame clones and leaves some out. The table shows roughly 14,000 clones, with about nine tenths occurring only once. The rearrangement uses TRBV5-1 and TRBJ2-2; possible D gene TRBD1, 6 bases. The sample taken for sequencing was PBMCs. The clonotype was recovered from a human donor in good health. The CDR3 here is CASSVAGTNTGELFF. The DNA of the CDR3 is TGCGCCAGCAGCGTCGCCGGGACAAACACCGGGGAGCTGTTTTTT.